Included here is one T cell receptor beta chain sequence, with context. This sample was included in a study of OX40 agonist ivuxolimab in advanced cancers. Turning to the study itself: Every 2 weeks, patients received ivuxolimab intravenously, dosed at 0.01 to 10 mg/kg.

Using immunoSEQ multiplex PCR, the repertoire was profiled, and TCRdb retains in-frame clones only, with some absent. The data show 30,000 to 40,000 clones, around 90% seen once. There are 13 residues in the CDR3. Trimming pared 5 bases from V and 2 bases from J, leaving 9 bases between. Germline CDR1 LNHDA, CDR2 SQIVND (reference sequence). The sequenced sample was CD4+ or CD8+ T cells sorted from blood, obtained in a trial of the OX40 agonist ivuxolimab. J is TRBJ2-5 and V is TRBV19; D is undetermined. The sequence derives from an adult with an advanced solid tumor such as melanoma, head and neck, liver or kidney cancer. The CDR3 sequence is CASSVWGQETQYF. DNA for the CDR3: TGTGCCAGTAGTGTCTGGGGACAAGAGACCCAGTACTTC.